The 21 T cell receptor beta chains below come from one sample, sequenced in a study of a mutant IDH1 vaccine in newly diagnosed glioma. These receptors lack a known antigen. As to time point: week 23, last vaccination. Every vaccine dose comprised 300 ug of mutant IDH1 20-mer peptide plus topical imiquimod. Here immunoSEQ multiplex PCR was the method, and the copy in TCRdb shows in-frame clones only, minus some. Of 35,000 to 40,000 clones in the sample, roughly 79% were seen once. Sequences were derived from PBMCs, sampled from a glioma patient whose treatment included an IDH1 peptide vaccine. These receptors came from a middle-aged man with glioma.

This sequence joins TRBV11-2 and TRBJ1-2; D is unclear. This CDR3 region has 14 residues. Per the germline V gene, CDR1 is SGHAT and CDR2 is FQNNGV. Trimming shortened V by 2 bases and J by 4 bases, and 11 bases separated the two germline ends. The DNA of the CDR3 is TGTGCCAGCAGCTTATCCCCGACGGGCTATGGCTACACCTTC. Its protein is CASSLSPTGYGYTF.

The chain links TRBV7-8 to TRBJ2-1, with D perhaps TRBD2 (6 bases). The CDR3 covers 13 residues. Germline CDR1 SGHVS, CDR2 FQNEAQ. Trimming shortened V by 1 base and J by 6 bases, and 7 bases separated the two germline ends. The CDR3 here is CASSLGGVNEQFF. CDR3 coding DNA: TGTGCCAGCAGCTTAGGCGGGGTCAATGAGCAGTTCTTC.

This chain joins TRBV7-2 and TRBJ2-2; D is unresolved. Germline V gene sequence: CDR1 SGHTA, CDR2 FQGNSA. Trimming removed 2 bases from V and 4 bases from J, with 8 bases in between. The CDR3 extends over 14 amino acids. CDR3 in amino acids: CASSLPGSTGELFF. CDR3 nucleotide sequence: TGTGCCAGCAGCTTACCGGGTTCCACCGGGGAGCTGTTTTTT.

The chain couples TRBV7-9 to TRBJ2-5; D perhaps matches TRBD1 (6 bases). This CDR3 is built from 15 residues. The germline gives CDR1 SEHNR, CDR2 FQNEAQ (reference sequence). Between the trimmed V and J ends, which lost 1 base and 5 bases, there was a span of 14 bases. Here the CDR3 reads CASSLGAGDLETQYF. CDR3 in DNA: TGTGCCAGCAGCTTAGGAGCAGGGGATTTGGAGACCCAGTACTTC.

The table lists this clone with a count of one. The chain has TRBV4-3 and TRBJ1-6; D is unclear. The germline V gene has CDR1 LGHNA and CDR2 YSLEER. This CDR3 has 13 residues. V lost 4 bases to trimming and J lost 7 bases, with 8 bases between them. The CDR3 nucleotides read TGCGCCAGCAGCCTTGGCCCGAATTCACCCCTCCACTTT. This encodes CASSLGPNSPLHF.

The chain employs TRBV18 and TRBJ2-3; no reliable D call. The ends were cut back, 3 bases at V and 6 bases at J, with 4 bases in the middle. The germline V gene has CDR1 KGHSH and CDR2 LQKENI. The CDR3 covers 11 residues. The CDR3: CASSPGDTQYF. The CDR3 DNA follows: TGTGCCAGCTCACCCGGCGATACGCAGTATTTT.

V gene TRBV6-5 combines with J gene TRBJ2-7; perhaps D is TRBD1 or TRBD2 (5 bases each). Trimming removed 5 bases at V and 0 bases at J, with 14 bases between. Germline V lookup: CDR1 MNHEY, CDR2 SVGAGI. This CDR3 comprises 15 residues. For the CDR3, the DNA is TGTGCCAGCAGTCCCGGGACGCCAAGCTCCTACGAGCAGTACTTC. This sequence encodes CASSPGTPSSYEQYF.

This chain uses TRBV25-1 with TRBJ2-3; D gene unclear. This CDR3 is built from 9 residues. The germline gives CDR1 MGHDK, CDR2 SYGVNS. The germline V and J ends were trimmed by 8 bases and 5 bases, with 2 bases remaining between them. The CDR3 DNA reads TGTGCCAGCGGAGATACGCAGTATTTT. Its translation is CASGDTQYF.

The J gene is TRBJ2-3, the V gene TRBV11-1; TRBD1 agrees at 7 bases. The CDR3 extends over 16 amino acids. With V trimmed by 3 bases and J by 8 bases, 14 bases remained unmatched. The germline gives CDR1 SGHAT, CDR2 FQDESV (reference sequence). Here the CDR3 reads CASSLTTSRNRGTQYF. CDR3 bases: TGTGCCAGCAGCTTGACTACTTCAAGAAACAGGGGTACGCAGTATTTT.

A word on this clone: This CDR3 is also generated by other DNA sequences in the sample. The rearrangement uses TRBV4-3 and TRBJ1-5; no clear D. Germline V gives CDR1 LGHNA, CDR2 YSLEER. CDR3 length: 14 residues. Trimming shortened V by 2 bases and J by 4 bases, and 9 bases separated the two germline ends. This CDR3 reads CASSQTGWNQPQHF. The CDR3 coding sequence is TGCGCCAGCAGCCAAACCGGGTGGAATCAGCCCCAGCATTTT.

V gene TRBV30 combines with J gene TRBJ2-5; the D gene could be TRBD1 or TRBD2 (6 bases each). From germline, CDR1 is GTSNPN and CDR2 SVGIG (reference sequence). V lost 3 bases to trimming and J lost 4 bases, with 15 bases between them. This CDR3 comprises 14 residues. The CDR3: CAWRALGGGETQYF. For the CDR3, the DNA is TGTGCCTGGAGGGCCTTGGGGGGCGGAGAGACCCAGTACTTC.

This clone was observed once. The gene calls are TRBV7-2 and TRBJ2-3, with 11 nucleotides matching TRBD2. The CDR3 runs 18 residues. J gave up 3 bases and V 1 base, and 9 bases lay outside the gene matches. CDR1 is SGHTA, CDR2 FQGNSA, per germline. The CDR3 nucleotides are TGTGCCAGCAGCTTAGTAGGCGGGGCTAGCGGGAGGACAGATACGCAGTATTTT. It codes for CASSLVGGASGRTDTQYF.

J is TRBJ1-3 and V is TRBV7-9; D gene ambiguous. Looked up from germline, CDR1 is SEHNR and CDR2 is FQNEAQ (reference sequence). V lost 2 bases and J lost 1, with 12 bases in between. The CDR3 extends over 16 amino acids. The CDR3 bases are TGTGCCAGCAGCTTAACGACCCCGCCATCTGGAAACACCATATATTTT. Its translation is CASSLTTPPSGNTIYF.

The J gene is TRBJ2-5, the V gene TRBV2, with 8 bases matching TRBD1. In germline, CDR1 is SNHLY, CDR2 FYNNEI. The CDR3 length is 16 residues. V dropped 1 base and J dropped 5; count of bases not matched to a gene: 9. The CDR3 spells CASSEGGQGFEETQYF. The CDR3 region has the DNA TGTGCCAGCAGTGAAGGCGGACAGGGTTTTGAGGAGACCCAGTACTTC.

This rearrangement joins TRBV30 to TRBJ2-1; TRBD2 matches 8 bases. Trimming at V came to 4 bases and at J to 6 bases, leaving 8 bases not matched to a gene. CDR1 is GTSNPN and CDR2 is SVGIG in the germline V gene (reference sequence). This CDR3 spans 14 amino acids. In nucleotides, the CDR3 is TGTGCCTGGAACCGGGGGGGCCTATTCAATGAGCAGTTCTTC. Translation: CAWNRGGLFNEQFF.

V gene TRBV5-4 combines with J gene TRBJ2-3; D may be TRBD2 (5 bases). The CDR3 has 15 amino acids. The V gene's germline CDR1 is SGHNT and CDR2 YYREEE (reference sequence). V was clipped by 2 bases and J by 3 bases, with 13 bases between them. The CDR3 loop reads CASSFREQLTDTQYF. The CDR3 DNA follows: TGTGCCAGCAGCTTCCGGGAACAGTTAACAGATACGCAGTATTTT. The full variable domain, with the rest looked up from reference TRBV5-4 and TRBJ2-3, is ETGVTQSPTHLIKTRGQQVTLRCSSQSGHNTVSWYQQALGQGPQFIFQYYREEENGRGNFPPRFSGLQFPNYSSELNVNALELDDSALYLCASSFREQLTDTQYFGPGTRLTVL.

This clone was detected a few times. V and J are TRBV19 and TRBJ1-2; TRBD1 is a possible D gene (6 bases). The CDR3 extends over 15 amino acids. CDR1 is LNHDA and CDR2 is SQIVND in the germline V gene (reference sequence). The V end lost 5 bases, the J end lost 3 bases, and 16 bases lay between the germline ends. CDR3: CASSPPLGGHYGYTF. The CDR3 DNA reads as TGTGCCAGTAGTCCTCCCTTAGGGGGACACTATGGCTACACCTTC.

CDR3 DNA: TGTGCCACCAGCAGAGATGGGGAGGGAGTCAAGGCCCAGTACTTC. This encodes CATSRDGEGVKAQYF. The chain combines TRBV15 with TRBJ2-5, with TRBD2 matching 7 bases. The CDR3 totals 15 residues. CDR1 is LNHNV, CDR2 YYDKDF, per germline (reference sequence). J gave up 9 bases and V 0 bases, and 10 bases lay outside the gene matches.

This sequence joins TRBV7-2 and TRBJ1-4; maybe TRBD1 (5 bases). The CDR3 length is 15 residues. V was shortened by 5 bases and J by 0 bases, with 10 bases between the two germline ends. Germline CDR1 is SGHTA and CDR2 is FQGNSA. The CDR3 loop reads CASSLGGSTNEKLFF. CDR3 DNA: TGTGCCAGCAGCCTGGGGGGGTCAACTAATGAAAAACTGTTTTTT. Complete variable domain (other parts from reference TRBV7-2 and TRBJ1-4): GAGVSQSPSNKVTEKGKDVELRCDPISGHTALYWYRQSLGQGLEFLIYFQGNSAPDKSGLPSDRFSAERTGGSVSTLTIQRTQQEDSAVYLCASSLGGSTNEKLFFGSGTQLSVL.

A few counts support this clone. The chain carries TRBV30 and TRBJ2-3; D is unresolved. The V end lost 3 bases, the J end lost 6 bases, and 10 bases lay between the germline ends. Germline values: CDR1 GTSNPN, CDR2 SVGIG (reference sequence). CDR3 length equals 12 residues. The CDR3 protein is CAWSPLLDTQYF. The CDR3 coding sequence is TGTGCCTGGAGCCCTTTATTGGATACGCAGTATTTT.

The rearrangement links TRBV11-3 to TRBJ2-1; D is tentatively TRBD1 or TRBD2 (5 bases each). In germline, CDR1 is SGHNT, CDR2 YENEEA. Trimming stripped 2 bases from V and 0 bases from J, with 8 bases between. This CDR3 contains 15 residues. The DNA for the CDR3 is TGTGCCAGCAGCTTACGGGGCGGCTCCTACAATGAGCAGTTCTTC. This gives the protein CASSLRGGSYNEQFF.